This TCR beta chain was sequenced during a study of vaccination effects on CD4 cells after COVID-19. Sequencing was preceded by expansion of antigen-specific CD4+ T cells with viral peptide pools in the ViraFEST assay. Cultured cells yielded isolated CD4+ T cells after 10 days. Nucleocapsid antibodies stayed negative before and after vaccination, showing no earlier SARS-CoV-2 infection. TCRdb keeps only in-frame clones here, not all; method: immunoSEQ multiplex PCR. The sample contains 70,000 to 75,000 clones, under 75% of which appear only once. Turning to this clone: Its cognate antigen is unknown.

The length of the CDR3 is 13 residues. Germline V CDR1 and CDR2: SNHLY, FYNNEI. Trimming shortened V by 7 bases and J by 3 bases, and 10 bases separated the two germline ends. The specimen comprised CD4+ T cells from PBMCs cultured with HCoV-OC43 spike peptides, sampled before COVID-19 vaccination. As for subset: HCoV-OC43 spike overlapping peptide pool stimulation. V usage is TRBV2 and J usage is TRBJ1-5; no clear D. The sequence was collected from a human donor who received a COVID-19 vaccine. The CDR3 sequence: CASNPDFNQPQHF. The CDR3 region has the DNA TGTGCCAGCAATCCGGACTTCAATCAGCCCCAGCATTTT.